This T cell receptor (beta chain) was obtained from a study of T cell responses to AZD1222 COVID-19 vaccine. CDR1 is SGHNT and CDR2 is YYREEE in the germline V gene (reference sequence). Trimming left V 0 bases short and J 4 bases short, with 11 bases between. The length of the CDR3 is 15 residues. Repertoires were generated with immunoSEQ multiplex PCR, while TCRdb's copy carries only in-frame clones and drops some. The table records some 140,000 clones, more than 85% of them present only once. The sequencing here drew on peripheral blood, taken on day 0 of AZD1222 vaccination. The V gene is TRBV5-4, the J gene TRBJ2-1, with a tentative D call TRBD2 (6 bases). The TCR comes from an adult in good health. CDR3: CASSLDGGTYNEQFF. CDR3 nucleotide sequence: TGTGCCAGCAGCTTGGACGGGGGAACATACAATGAGCAGTTCTTC. The full variable domain, completed using reference TRBV5-4 and TRBJ2-1, is ETGVTQSPTHLIKTRGQQVTLRCSSQSGHNTVSWYQQALGQGPQFIFQYYREEENGRGNFPPRFSGLQFPNYSSELNVNALELDDSALYLCASSLDGGTYNEQFFGPGTRLTVL.